This is a list of T cell receptor beta chains from one sample in a study of blood T cell repertoires in COVID-19. TCRdb keeps only in-frame clones here, not all; method: immunoSEQ multiplex PCR. The sample carries some 400,000 clones, roughly 86% recorded once. Sequenced input: PBMCs or T cells enriched from blood (not recorded which). The receptors stem from a woman in her 30s who had recovered from COVID-19. CDR3s include the opening cysteine and the closing phenylalanine or tryptophan. D genes are given only for firm matches. Size is stated for part of the rows, as once, few or many counts, or as a class when the clone is expanded.

TRBJ1-1	TRBV4-1	.	.	CASSPYRDTEAFF	TGCGCCAGCAGCCCCTATCGTGACACTGAAGCTTTCTTT
TRBJ2-1	TRBV5-1	TRBD2	once	CASSLDRDYTVGNEQFF	TGCGCCAGCAGCTTGGACCGGGACTACACGGTAGGCAATGAGCAGTTCTTC
TRBJ1-6	TRBV10-2	.	.	CASSEDSYNSPLHF	TGCGCCAGCAGTGAAGACAGCTATAATTCACCCCTCCACTTT
TRBJ1-5	TRBV19	.	few	CASVYRVGNQPQHF	TGTGCCAGTGTATACCGGGTGGGCAATCAGCCCCAGCATTTT
TRBJ2-1	TRBV29-1	.	.	CSGERAYNEQFF	TGCAGCGGGGAGCGGGCGTACAATGAGCAGTTCTTC
TRBJ2-5	TRBV5-6	TRBD1	.	CASSGYWTGEETQYF	TGTGCCAGCAGCGGGTATTGGACAGGCGAAGAGACCCAGTACTTC
TRBJ1-2	TRBV7-6	.	.	CASSKSSGYTF	TGTGCCAGCAGCAAATCAAGCGGCTACACCTTC
TRBJ2-5	TRBV11-2	.	.	CASSLLRYQQETQYF	TGTGCCAGCAGCCTCCTCCGATATCAGCAAGAGACCCAGTACTTC
TRBJ2-1	TRBV30	TRBD2	.	CAWREPLSSGQEKEQFF	TGTGCCTGGAGAGAACCCCTCTCTAGCGGCCAAGAGAAGGAGCAGTTCTTC
TRBJ2-5	TRBV3-1/TRBV3-2	TRBD1	.	CASSQPERGLDSETQYF	TGTGCCAGCAGCCAGCCAGAGAGGGGGCTCGACTCAGAGACCCAGTACTTC
TRBJ1-6	TRBV7-9	.	.	CASSNTGFSSPLHF	TGTGCCAGCAGCAATACAGGGTTTAGTTCACCCCTCCACTTT
TRBJ1-1	TRBV6-5	.	.	CASSYQGSTSTEAFF	TGTGCCAGCAGTTACCAGGGGTCTACCAGCACTGAAGCTTTCTTT
TRBJ2-2	TRBV15	.	.	CATRPGGTPTGELFF	TGTGCCACCAGACCCGGAGGGACTCCGACCGGGGAGCTGTTTTTT
TRBJ1-1	TRBV5-1	.	few	CASMDPGKGGNTEAFF	TGCGCCAGCATGGATCCGGGGAAAGGCGGGAACACTGAAGCTTTCTTT
TRBJ2-5	TRBV7-9	.	.	CASSLALEWVAAKETQYF	TGTGCCAGCAGCTTAGCGCTCGAGTGGGTAGCGGCAAAAGAGACCCAGTACTTC
TRBJ1-2	TRBV13	.	.	CASTTREAFDYGYTF	TGTGCCAGCACCACACGGGAGGCTTTTGACTATGGCTACACCTTC
TRBJ2-3	TRBV5-4	.	.	CASRPGLGEDTQYF	TGTGCCAGCAGACCGGGACTCGGCGAGGATACGCAGTATTTT
TRBJ1-3	TRBV10-3	.	.	CAISESRVNSGNTIYF	TGTGCCATCAGTGAGTCACGGGTAAACTCTGGAAACACCATATATTTT
TRBJ2-2	TRBV19	.	.	CASSMRESGELFF	TGTGCCAGTAGTATGAGGGAATCCGGGGAGCTGTTTTTT
TRBJ2-3	TRBV28	TRBD2	.	CASSLVAGGQDTQYF	TGTGCCAGCAGTTTAGTAGCGGGAGGTCAAGATACGCAGTATTTT
TRBJ1-1	TRBV15	.	.	CATSPRGAPEAFF	TGTGCCACCAGCCCCAGGGGCGCCCCTGAAGCTTTCTTT
TRBJ1-6	TRBV5-1	.	.	CASSLGENSPLHF	TGCGCCAGCAGCTTGGGGGAGAATTCACCCCTCCACTTT
TRBJ1-2	TRBV11-1	TRBD1	.	CASSSRQGANGYTF	TGTGCCAGCAGCTCGAGACAGGGGGCGAATGGCTACACCTTC
TRBJ1-1	TRBV6-6	.	once	CASSYSTTGSNTEAFF	TGTGCCAGCAGTTACTCCACTACAGGGTCCAACACTGAAGCTTTCTTT
TRBJ1-1	TRBV27	TRBD1	.	CASSSIWGQGAGDTEAFF	TGTGCCAGCAGTTCCATTTGGGGACAGGGGGCCGGGGACACTGAAGCTTTCTTT
TRBJ1-2	TRBV30	.	.	CAWSVPPWEGSNYGYTF	TGTGCCTGGAGTGTACCCCCATGGGAGGGCTCAAACTATGGCTACACCTTC
TRBJ2-5	TRBV30	TRBD1	.	CAWSADRGRMGFRRSQETQYF	TGTGCCTGGAGCGCCGACAGGGGGCGAATGGGTTTCAGGCGGTCCCAAGAGACCCAGTACTTC
TRBJ1-3	TRBV5-1	.	few	CASSLGPGTISGNTIYF	TGCGCCAGCAGCTTGGGTCCGGGGACTATCTCTGGAAACACCATATATTTT
TRBJ1-4	TRBV7-9	.	once	CASSFVPGNEKLFF	TGTGCCAGCAGCTTCGTTCCCGGTAATGAAAAACTGTTTTTT
TRBJ1-1	TRBV21-1	.	.	CASSGRTGGVDEAFF	TGTGCCAGCAGCGGAAGGACAGGGGGAGTGGACGAAGCTTTCTTT
TRBJ1-2	TRBV28	.	.	CASSSVAVGNYGYTF	TGTGCCAGCAGTTCGGTCGCGGTTGGGAACTATGGCTACACCTTC
TRBJ1-2	TRBV2	TRBD1	.	CASSDGGTGERGYTF	TGTGCCAGCAGTGATGGGGGGACAGGGGAGAGGGGCTACACCTTC
TRBJ1-1	TRBV5-1	TRBD1	.	CASSYEGQVADTEAFF	TGCGCCAGCAGCTACGAAGGACAGGTTGCGGACACTGAAGCTTTCTTT
TRBJ2-7	TRBV12-5	.	.	CASGLTQGTLYEQYF	TGTGCTAGTGGTTTGACTCAGGGAACCCTCTACGAGCAGTACTTC
TRBJ1-5	TRBV7-2	TRBD1	.	CASSRDRGHYQPQHF	TGTGCCAGCAGCCGGGACAGGGGGCATTATCAGCCCCAGCATTTT
TRBJ1-1	TRBV7-8	TRBD1	.	CASSLAGQGAMNTEAFF	TGTGCCAGCAGCTTAGCGGGACAGGGGGCCATGAACACTGAAGCTTTCTTT
TRBJ2-7	TRBV10-3	.	.	CAITNRVPPAEQYF	TGTGCCATCACAAACAGGGTTCCGCCTGCAGAGCAGTACTTC
TRBJ2-5	TRBV4-2	.	few	CASSRGLSETQYF	TGTGCCAGCAGCCGGGGACTCTCAGAGACCCAGTACTTC
TRBJ1-2	TRBV4-1	.	.	CASSSRVDGHYF	TGCGCCAGCAGTTCCCGGGTGGACGGACATTACTTC
TRBJ1-2	TRBV5-1	.	.	CASSWEGTTYGYTF	TGCGCCAGCAGCTGGGAGGGGACGACCTATGGCTACACCTTC
TRBJ1-3	TRBV27	.	.	CASSPGGNTIYF	TGTGCCAGCAGTCCTGGCGGAAACACCATATATTTT
TRBJ2-7	TRBV28	.	.	CASSLGRRRSGYEQYF	TGTGCCAGCAGTTTAGGGCGCAGAAGGTCAGGCTACGAGCAGTACTTC
TRBJ1-2	TRBV3-1/TRBV3-2	TRBD1	.	CASSQSGGYGYTF	TGTGCCAGCAGCCAATCAGGGGGCTATGGCTACACCTTC
TRBJ2-1	TRBV11-3	TRBD2	.	CASSKSGSSYNEQFF	TGTGCCAGCAGTAAAAGCGGGAGCTCCTACAATGAGCAGTTCTTC
TRBJ1-1	TRBV28	.	.	CASSLTPNTEAFF	TGTGCCAGCAGCCTCACACCGAACACTGAAGCTTTCTTT
TRBJ2-1	TRBV5-1	TRBD1	few	CASSLAQGAYNEQFF	TGCGCCAGCAGCTTGGCGCAGGGGGCTTACAATGAGCAGTTCTTC
TRBJ1-5	TRBV2	TRBD1	.	CASEGQGNQPQHF	TGTGCCAGCGAGGGACAGGGCAATCAGCCCCAGCATTTT
TRBJ2-7	TRBV29-1	.	.	CSAGTGYEQYF	TGCAGCGCTGGGACTGGTTACGAGCAGTACTTC
TRBJ1-2	TRBV9	.	.	CASSVTGAQSLLRYGYTF	TGTGCCAGCAGCGTCACAGGAGCACAATCATTGTTGCGCTATGGCTACACCTTC
TRBJ2-3	TRBV7-6	TRBD2	.	CASSSGLAGEGTDTQYF	TGTGCCAGCAGCTCTGGACTAGCGGGGGAGGGTACGGATACGCAGTATTTT
TRBJ2-1	TRBV2	TRBD1	.	CASSEAGQGVGEQFF	TGTGCCAGCAGTGAAGCGGGACAGGGGGTCGGTGAGCAGTTCTTC
TRBJ2-1	TRBV10-1	.	.	CAYGGLGNEQFF	TGCGCCTACGGGGGGCTAGGCAATGAGCAGTTCTTC
TRBJ2-5	TRBV3-1/TRBV3-2	TRBD1	once	CASSQERQGLGTQYF	TGTGCCAGCAGCCAAGAGAGACAGGGTTTGGGGACCCAGTACTTC